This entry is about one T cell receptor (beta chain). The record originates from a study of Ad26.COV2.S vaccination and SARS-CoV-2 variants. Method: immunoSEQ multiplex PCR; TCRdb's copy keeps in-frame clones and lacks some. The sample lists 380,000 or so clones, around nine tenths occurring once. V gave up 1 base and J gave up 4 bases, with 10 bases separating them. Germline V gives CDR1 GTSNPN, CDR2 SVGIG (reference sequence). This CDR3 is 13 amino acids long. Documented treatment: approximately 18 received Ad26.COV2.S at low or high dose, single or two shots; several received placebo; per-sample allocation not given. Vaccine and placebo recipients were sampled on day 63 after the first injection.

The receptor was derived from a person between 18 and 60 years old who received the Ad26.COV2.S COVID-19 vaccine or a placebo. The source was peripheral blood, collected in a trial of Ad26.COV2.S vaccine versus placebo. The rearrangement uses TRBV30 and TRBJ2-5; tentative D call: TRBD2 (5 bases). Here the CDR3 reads CAWSDGSVETQYF. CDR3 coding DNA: TGTGCCTGGAGTGACGGTAGCGTAGAGACCCAGTACTTC.